This T cell receptor beta chain was observed in a study of regulatory T cells in long-lasting Graves disease. The wider study: Over 5 years of antithyroid drugs plus positive TSH receptor antibodies defined persistent Graves' disease.

The time point here: persistent/refractory GD, antithyroid drugs over 5 years with positive TRAb. With RNA extracted from PBMCs as input, the TCR library was made. This clonotype was detected ten times or more. Its antigen is undetermined. J was trimmed by 0 bases and V by 6 bases; bases with no gene match: 7. This CDR3 has 15 amino acids. Construction of TCR beta libraries relied on iRepertoire HTBI primers and on Arm-PCR targeting CDR3 regions. In TCRdb, the multiplex PCR reads were re-called with MiXCR into one record per CDR3 protein. The sample lists 450,000 or so distinct CDR3 sequences; 22% were seen once. Study results and caveats: Sharing of public clonotypes was greater in persistent patients (about 2,700) than in new patients (almost 1,000). Segments TRBV28, TRBJ1-2 and TRBJ2-5 showed preferential usage in persistent disease.

The sample was peripheral blood mononuclear cells (PBMCs), taken when the disease was refractory, from a patient treated with antithyroid drugs. The chain employs TRBV12-3 or TRBV12-4 and TRBJ1-2; TRBD1 aligns across 7 bases. This receptor was taken from a female donor with Graves disease. CDR3 residues: CASSPDRVSNYGYTF. CDR3 in DNA: TGTGCCAGCAGCCCCGACAGGGTATCTAACTATGGCTACACCTTC.